This TCR beta chain was found in a study of blood T cell repertoires in COVID-19. Study-level background: T cells, B-cell-depleted T cells, or PBMCs provided the cDNA or gDNA that served as material.

V dropped 2 bases and J dropped 2; count of bases not matched to a gene: 2. CDR1 is KGHSH, CDR2 LQKENI, per germline. The CDR3 runs to 15 residues. Original processing notes: Reference gene primer amplification gave estimated nucleated cell counts. This table comes from immunoSEQ multiplex PCR, and its TCRdb copy is limited to in-frame clones, with some not included. Clone size and the V and J calls come from that table; the DNA yielded D and trimming. The sample lists roughly 130,000 clones; 75% to 90% were seen once. J is TRBJ2-7 and V is TRBV18; 11 positions match TRBD1. This receptor was identified in a man aged 35 to 55 with acute or convalescent COVID-19. The sample comprised peripheral blood. CDR3 sequence (DNA): TGTGCCAGCTCACCAGGACAGGGGGCGACCTACGAGCAGTACTTC. This codes for CASSPGQGATYEQYF. The full variable domain, its missing parts supplied by reference TRBV18 and TRBJ2-7, is NAGVMQNPRHLVRRRGQEARLRCSPMKGHSHVYWYRQLPEEGLKFMVYLQKENIIDESGMPKERFSAEFPKEGPSILRIQQVVRGDSAAYFCASSPGQGATYEQYFGPGTRLTVT.